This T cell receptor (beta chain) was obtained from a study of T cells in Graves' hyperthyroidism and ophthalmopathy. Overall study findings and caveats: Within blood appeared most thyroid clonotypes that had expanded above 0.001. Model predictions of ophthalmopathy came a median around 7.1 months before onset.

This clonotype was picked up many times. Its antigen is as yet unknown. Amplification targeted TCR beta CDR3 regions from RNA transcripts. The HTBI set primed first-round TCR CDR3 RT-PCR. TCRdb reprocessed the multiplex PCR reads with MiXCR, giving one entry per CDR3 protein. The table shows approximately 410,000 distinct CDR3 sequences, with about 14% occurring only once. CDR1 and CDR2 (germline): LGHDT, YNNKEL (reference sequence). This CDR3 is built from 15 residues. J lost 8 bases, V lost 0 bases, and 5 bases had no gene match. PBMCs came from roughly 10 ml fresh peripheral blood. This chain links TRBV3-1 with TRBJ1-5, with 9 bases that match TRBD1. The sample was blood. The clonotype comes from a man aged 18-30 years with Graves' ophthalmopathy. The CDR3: CASSQDWTGEEPQHF. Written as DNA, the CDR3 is TGTGCCAGCAGCCAAGATTGGACAGGGGAGGAGCCCCAGCATTTT.